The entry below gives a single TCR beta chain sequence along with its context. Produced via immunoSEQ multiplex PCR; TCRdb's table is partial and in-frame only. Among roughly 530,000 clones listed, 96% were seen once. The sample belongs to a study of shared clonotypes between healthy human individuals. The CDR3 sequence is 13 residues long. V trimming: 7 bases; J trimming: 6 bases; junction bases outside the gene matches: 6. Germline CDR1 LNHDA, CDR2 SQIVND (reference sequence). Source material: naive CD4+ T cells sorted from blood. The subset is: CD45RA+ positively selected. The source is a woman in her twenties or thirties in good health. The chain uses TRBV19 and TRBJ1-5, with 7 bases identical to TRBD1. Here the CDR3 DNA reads TGTGCCAGTAACTGGGCAGGGGGTCAGCCCCAGCATTTT. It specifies CASNWAGGQPQHF.